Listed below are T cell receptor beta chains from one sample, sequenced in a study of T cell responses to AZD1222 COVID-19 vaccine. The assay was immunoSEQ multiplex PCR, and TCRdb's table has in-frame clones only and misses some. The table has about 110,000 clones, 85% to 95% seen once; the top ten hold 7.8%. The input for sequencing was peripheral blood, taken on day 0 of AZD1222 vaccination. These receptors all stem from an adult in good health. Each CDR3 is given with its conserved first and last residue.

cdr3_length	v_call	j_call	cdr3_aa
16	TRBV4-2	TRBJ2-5	CASSQEGTRLEETQYF
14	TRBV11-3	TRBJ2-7	CASSFSGTGYEQYF
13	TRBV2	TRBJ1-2	CASSDREWYGYTF
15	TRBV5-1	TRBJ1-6	CASSLIQAARSPLHF
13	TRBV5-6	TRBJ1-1	CASSSQGMAEAFF
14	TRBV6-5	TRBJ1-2	CASRLQGINYGYTF
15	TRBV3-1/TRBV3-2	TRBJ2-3	CASSQDTTATDTQYF
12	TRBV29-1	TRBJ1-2	CSITTMGYGYTF
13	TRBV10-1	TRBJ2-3	CASSEGRPDTQYF
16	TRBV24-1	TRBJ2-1	CATSELAGGSYNEQFF
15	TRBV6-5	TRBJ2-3	CASRLGDAVTDTQYF
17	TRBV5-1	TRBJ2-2	CASRRTPGLANTGELFF
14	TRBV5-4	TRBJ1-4	CASSDGATNEKLFF
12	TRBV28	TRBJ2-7	CASSSGGYEQYF
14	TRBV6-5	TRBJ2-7	CASSYGTRTYEQYF
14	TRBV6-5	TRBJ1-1	CASKNSDRGSEAFF
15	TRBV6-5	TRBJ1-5	CASKMTGATNQPQHF
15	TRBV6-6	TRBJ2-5	CASSTSHRTQETQYF
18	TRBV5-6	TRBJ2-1	CASSLASSGVVPYNEQFF
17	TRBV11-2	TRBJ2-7	CASSHHTNGLASYEQYF
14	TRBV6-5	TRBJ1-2	CASRRGVGNYGYTF
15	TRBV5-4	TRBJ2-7	CASSLVEGWFYEQYF
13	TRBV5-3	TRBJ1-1	CARKQGLDTEAFF
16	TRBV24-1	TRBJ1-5	CATSDGPGDPIQPQHF
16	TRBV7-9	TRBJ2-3	CASSPGTSGGVDTQYF
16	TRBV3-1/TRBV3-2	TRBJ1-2	CASSPASGISNYGYTF
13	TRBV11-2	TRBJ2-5	CASSWGQPETQYF
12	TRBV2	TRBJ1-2	CASSYREYGYTF
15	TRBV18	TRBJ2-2	CASSPADRVAGELFF
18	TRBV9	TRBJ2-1	CASSVRVPGGGGPDEQFF
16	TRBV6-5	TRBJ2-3	CASSYAAGGNWDTQYF
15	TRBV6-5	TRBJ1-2	CASSGRAIPNYGYTF
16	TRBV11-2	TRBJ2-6	CASSVRGNSGANVLTF
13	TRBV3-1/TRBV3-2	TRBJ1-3	CASSPGPQNTIYF
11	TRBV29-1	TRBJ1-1	CSLGGATEAFF
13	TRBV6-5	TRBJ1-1	CASSYRANTEAFF
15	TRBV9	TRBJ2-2	CASSRRTGATGELFF
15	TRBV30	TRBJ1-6	CAWIPPVAINSPLHF
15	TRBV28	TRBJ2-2	CATISEDRESGELFF
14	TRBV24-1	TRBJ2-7	CATSDKGVGYEQYF
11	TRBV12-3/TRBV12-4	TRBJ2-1	CASSFRNEQFF